A single sample is the source of the 26 T cell receptor beta chains below, sequenced in a study of CD8 T cells in ankylosing spondylitis. TCRdb reanalysed the 5' RACE reads using MiXCR and keeps one entry per CDR3 protein. The table shows some 130,000 distinct CDR3 sequences, with 7% to 10% occurring only once. The material sequenced was synovial fluid, either unsorted or a sorted T cell fraction (not recorded which). These receptors were obtained from a male donor with ankylosing spondylitis.

In DNA, the CDR3 is TGTGCCAGCAGTTGGACAGCCGACGACGAGCAGTACTTC. This codes for CASSWTADDEQYF. The chain uses TRBV6-6 and TRBJ2-7; weak D call: TRBD1 (6 bases). The V gene lost 4 bases and the J gene lost 5 bases, with 12 bases spanning the gap. Per germline, CDR1 MNHNY and CDR2 SVGAGI (reference sequence). The CDR3 sequence is 13 residues long.

This clonotype was detected only a few times. The rearrangement joins TRBV3-1 to TRBJ2-3, with D hard to call. The CDR3 contains 15 residues. V lost 4 bases, J lost 1 base, and 12 bases lay in between. Germline CDR1 LGHDT, CDR2 YNNKEL (reference sequence). The CDR3, as DNA: TGTGCCAGCAGCCCCGCGGCAGGACGCACAGATACGCAGTATTTT. Amino acid sequence: CASSPAAGRTDTQYF.

This clonotype has a count of ten or more. V and J are TRBV18 and TRBJ1-4; possibly TRBD1 for D (5 bases). The CDR3 covers 15 residues. Per the germline V gene, CDR1 is KGHSH and CDR2 is LQKENI. Trimming removed 4 bases from V and 5 bases from J, with 14 bases in between. The CDR3 is CASSRGTANNEKLFF. The CDR3 coding sequence is TGTGCCAGCTCACGAGGGACCGCGAACAATGAAAAACTGTTTTTT.

This clonotype was observed a handful of times. The V gene is TRBV10-1, the J gene TRBJ2-7; the match to TRBD1 covers 8 bases. This CDR3 is built from 15 residues. V lost 7 bases and J lost 2; bases outside the gene matches: 10. CDR1 is WNHNN, CDR2 SYGVQD, per germline (reference sequence). The CDR3 region has the DNA TGCGCCAGCATTCCGGGACAGGTGATCCCCTACGAGCAGTACTTC. Amino acid sequence: CASIPGQVIPYEQYF.

With respect to this clonotype: An end of the junction does not agree with germline; a read error may underlie this. The V call is TRBV7-7, the J call TRBJ2-5, with D perhaps TRBD1 (6 bases). This CDR3 is 13 amino acids long. The germline CDR1 and CDR2 sequences are SSHAT and FNYEAQ (reference sequence). CDR3 bases: TGTGCTAGCAGCTTCTTGACAGGCTGGGCCCAGTACTTC. Translating gives CASSFLTGWAQYF. The whole variable domain, filled in from reference TRBV7-7 and TRBJ2-5, reads GAGVSQSPRYKVTKRGQDVTLRCDPISSHATLYWYQQALGQGPEFLTYFNYEAQPDKSGLPSDRFSAERPEGSISTLTIQRTEQRDSAMYRCASSFLTGWAQYFGPGTRLLVL.

This clonotype came up many times. The chain uses TRBV7-2 and TRBJ1-2, with TRBD1 as a possible D gene (5 bases). Trimming shortened V by 5 bases and J by 2 bases, and 12 bases separated the two germline ends. The CDR3 runs 14 residues. From germline, CDR1 is SGHTA and CDR2 FQGNSA. CDR3 bases: TGTGCCAGCAGCCCCCTCCAGGGAAACTATGGCTACACCTTC. This translates into CASSPLQGNYGYTF.

This clonotype appeared many times. CDR3 amino acids: CASSYGENTEAFF. The CDR3 DNA reads TGTGCCAGCAGTTACGGCGAGAACACTGAAGCTTTCTTT. The chain recombines TRBV6-2 or TRBV6-3 with TRBJ1-1, with no clear D. This CDR3 is built from 13 residues. The V gene's germline CDR1 is MNHEY and CDR2 SVGEGT. V lost 2 bases and J 1 base, leaving 5 bases between the germline ends.

This clonotype was seen at least ten times. The chain recombines TRBV20-1 with TRBJ2-7; tentative D call: TRBD2 (5 bases). Germline CDR1 is DFQATT and CDR2 is SNEGSKA (reference sequence). V was cut by 6 bases and J by 2 bases, with 14 bases left in between. The CDR3 consists of 13 residues. CDR3 loop: CSASPGVTYEQYF. The CDR3 DNA is TGCAGTGCATCTCCCGGGGTGACCTACGAGCAGTACTTC.

The sample holds a few counts of this clonotype. V usage is TRBV3-1 and J usage is TRBJ2-5; the D gene could be TRBD1 or TRBD2 (6 bases each). Germline CDR1 LGHDT, CDR2 YNNKEL (reference sequence). V lost 5 bases and J lost 5, with 12 bases in between. The CDR3 loop spans 13 amino acids. The CDR3 reads CASSARGGETQYF. The CDR3 DNA follows: TGTGCCAGCAGCGCCAGGGGAGGCGAGACCCAGTACTTC.

A remark on this clonotype: It may be a read error: a sequence one base away is much more abundant. The CDR3 DNA reads TGTGCCAGCACCACCTCGATCTCGGCGTCGGACCTGTTTTTT. Amino acid sequence: CASTTSISASDLFF. This rearrangement joins TRBV7-9 to TRBJ1-4; D unresolved. Germline CDR1 is SEHNR and CDR2 is FQNEAQ (reference sequence). This CDR3 is built from 14 residues. Deletions cut 7 bases from V and 14 bases from J, with 23 bases between.

This clonotype was seen ten or more times. The genes are TRBV29-1 and TRBJ2-5, with D unclear. CDR1 SQVTM and CDR2 ANQGSEA come from the germline V gene. Trimming shortened V by 4 bases and J by 1 base, and 7 bases separated the two germline ends. CDR3 length: 12 amino acids. The CDR3 loop is CSVADGQETQYF. CDR3 nucleotide sequence: TGCAGCGTTGCGGACGGCCAAGAGACCCAGTACTTC.

This clonotype was detected many times. The chain employs TRBV20-1 and TRBJ2-2; 8 bases agree with TRBD2. The CDR3 consists of 14 residues. Germline CDR1 DFQATT, CDR2 SNEGSKA (reference sequence). V was clipped by 3 bases and J by 5 bases; unmatched bases: 5. CDR3 DNA sequence: TGCAGTGCTAGCGGGACTAGTCTAACCGGGGAGCTGTTTTTT. This codes for CSASGTSLTGELFF.

This clonotype has a handful of counts. The CDR3 protein is CASSSGLLTDTQYF. As DNA, the CDR3 is TGTGCCAGCAGCTCGGGACTCCTCACAGATACGCAGTATTTT. The V call is TRBV7-3, the J call TRBJ2-3, with a weak D call TRBD2 (6 bases). This CDR3 is built from 14 residues. The ends were cut back, 4 bases at V and 2 bases at J, with 10 bases in the middle. Per the germline V gene, CDR1 is SGHTA and CDR2 is FQGTGA. Combining the CDR3 with reference TRBV7-3 and TRBJ2-3 gives the whole variable domain GAGVSQTPSNKVTEKGKYVELRCDPISGHTALYWYRQSLGQGPEFLIYFQGTGAADDSGLPNDRFFAVRPEGSVSTLKIQRTERGDSAVYLCASSSGLLTDTQYFGPGTRLTVL.

This clonotype has a count of ten or more. The chain uses TRBV4-3 and TRBJ2-1, with 7 nucleotides matching TRBD1. With V trimmed by 0 bases and J by 4 bases, 9 bases remained unmatched. Germline V gene data show CDR1 as LGHNA and CDR2 as YSLEER. The CDR3 totals 17 residues. CDR3 protein: CASSQDWVVTGYNEQFF. The CDR3 nucleotides are TGCGCCAGCAGCCAAGATTGGGTCGTGACAGGGTACAATGAGCAGTTCTTC.

Ten or more counts support this clonotype. The gene calls are TRBV30 and TRBJ1-1; D remains unclear. The CDR3 totals 14 residues. V shed 1 base and J shed 1 base, with 10 bases lying between them. The germline V gene encodes CDR1 GTSNPN and CDR2 SVGIG (reference sequence). The DNA of the CDR3 is TGTGCCTGGAGTGACAACAGTAAGAACACTGAAGCTTTCTTT. It codes for CAWSDNSKNTEAFF.

This clonotype was seen a handful of times. The chain combines TRBV7-2 with TRBJ1-2, with no clear D. CDR1 SGHTA and CDR2 FQGNSA come from the germline V gene. The germline V and J ends were trimmed by 4 bases and 4 bases, with 10 bases remaining between them. The CDR3 length is 13 residues. The CDR3 region is CASSSPWVYGYTF. The CDR3 DNA is TGTGCCAGCAGCTCCCCTTGGGTCTATGGCTACACCTTC.

This chain's CDR3 is CSAREGSYEQYF. CDR3 nucleotide sequence: TGCAGTGCTAGGGAGGGGTCCTACGAGCAGTACTTC. The chain uses TRBV20-1 and TRBJ2-7, with D possibly TRBD2 on 6 matching bases. The V gene's germline CDR1 is DFQATT and CDR2 SNEGSKA (reference sequence). Trimming removed 3 bases from V and 1 base from J, with 7 bases in between. CDR3 length equals 12 residues.

This clonotype was counted at least ten times. This chain links TRBV12-3 or TRBV12-4 with TRBJ2-1; maybe TRBD1 (5 bases). V shed 0 bases and J shed 7 bases, with 13 bases lying between them. The CDR3 is made up of 15 amino acids. This CDR3 is CASSLAGPAGNEQFF. The CDR3, as DNA: TGTGCCAGCAGTTTAGCGGGGCCCGCTGGAAATGAGCAGTTCTTC.

This clonotype has a count of ten or more. The chain joins TRBV20-1 to TRBJ2-1; 14 bases align to TRBD2. Trimming took 2 bases from V and 9 from J; bases not matched to a gene: 12. Germline-derived CDR1 and CDR2 are DFQATT and SNEGSKA (reference sequence). The CDR3 contains 17 residues. The chain's CDR3 is CSARSPGTSGGRVEQFF. The CDR3, as DNA: TGCAGTGCTAGAAGTCCCGGGACTAGCGGGGGCCGGGTTGAGCAGTTCTTC.

In this sample, this clonotype turned up a few times. V and J are TRBV18 and TRBJ2-7; D unclear. Trimming left V 3 bases short and J 2 bases short, with 11 bases between. This CDR3 is built from 14 residues. Per the germline V gene, CDR1 is KGHSH and CDR2 is LQKENI. CDR3 in amino acids: CASSPPQNPYEQYF. The CDR3, as DNA: TGTGCCAGCTCACCCCCACAGAACCCCTACGAGCAGTACTTC.

The table lists this clonotype with a few counts. The chain combines TRBV25-1 with TRBJ1-4; TRBD1 matches 8 bases. Unmatched junction bases numbered 13, after V lost 3 bases and J lost 4 bases. Germline CDR1 and CDR2: MGHDK and SYGVNS. This CDR3 is 18 amino acids long. The CDR3 region has the DNA TGTGCCAGCAGTGATTTCGACAGGGGAACCACCGGTAATGAAAAACTGTTTTTT. Translated, it gives CASSDFDRGTTGNEKLFF.

This clonotype has just a few counts. The gene calls are TRBV27 and TRBJ2-7; 10 bases align to TRBD2. The ends lost 6 bases at V and 4 bases at J; junction bases unmatched: 6. Germline V gene data show CDR1 as MNHEY and CDR2 as SMNVEV (reference sequence). CDR3 length: 14 amino acids. CDR3 loop: CASRRLAGAYEQYF. CDR3 bases: TGTGCCAGCAGAAGACTAGCGGGCGCATACGAGCAGTACTTC.

This clonotype was counted ten times or more. The rearrangement joins TRBV28 to TRBJ1-4, with 8 bases that match TRBD1. This CDR3 has 14 amino acids. The ends lost 5 bases at V and 7 bases at J; junction bases unmatched: 6. Germline CDR1 is MDHEN and CDR2 is SYDVKM. The CDR3 region has the DNA TGTGCCAGCAGTCCGCCCGGGACAGGTGAAAAACTGTTTTTT. Its protein product is CASSPPGTGEKLFF.

This clonotype has ten or more counts. The chain combines TRBV20-1 with TRBJ2-4, with TRBD2 as a possible D gene (6 bases). The CDR3 covers 15 residues. Trimming took 3 bases from V and 0 from J, leaving 12 bases between them. The germline gives CDR1 DFQATT, CDR2 SNEGSKA (reference sequence). The CDR3 sequence is CSARGLGGAKNIQYF. CDR3 DNA sequence: TGCAGTGCTAGGGGCCTGGGAGGAGCCAAAAACATTCAGTACTTC.

About this clonotype itself: A read error may be the cause here, since a much bigger clone is one base away. This chain connects TRBV12-3 or TRBV12-4 to TRBJ2-6; TRBD1 matches 8 bases. The CDR3 totals 18 residues. CDR3 protein: CAISFRTGSSPGANVLTF. The CDR3 bases are TGTGCCATCAGTTTTAGGACAGGGAGTAGTCCCGGGGCCAACGTCCTGACTTTC.

This clonotype showed up many times. This chain joins TRBV5-1 and TRBJ1-5; D is perhaps TRBD1 (5 bases). The germline V gene has CDR1 SGHRS and CDR2 YFSETQ. V was clipped by 0 bases and J by 11 bases, with 12 bases between them. This CDR3 contains 13 residues. CDR3 bases: TGCGCCAGCAGCTTGGATTTCGGGGGGGCCCAGCATTTT. Translation gives CASSLDFGGAQHF.